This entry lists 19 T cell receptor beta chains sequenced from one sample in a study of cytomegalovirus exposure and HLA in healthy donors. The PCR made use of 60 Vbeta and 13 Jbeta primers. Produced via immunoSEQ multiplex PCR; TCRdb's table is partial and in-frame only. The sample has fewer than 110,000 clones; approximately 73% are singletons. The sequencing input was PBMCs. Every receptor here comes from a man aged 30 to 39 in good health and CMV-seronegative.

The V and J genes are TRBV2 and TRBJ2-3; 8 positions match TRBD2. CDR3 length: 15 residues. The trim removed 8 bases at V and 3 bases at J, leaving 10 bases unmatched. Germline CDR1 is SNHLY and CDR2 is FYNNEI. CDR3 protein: CASGSSGGKTDTQYF. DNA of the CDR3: TGTGCCAGCGGGTCGAGCGGGGGAAAAACAGATACGCAGTATTTT.

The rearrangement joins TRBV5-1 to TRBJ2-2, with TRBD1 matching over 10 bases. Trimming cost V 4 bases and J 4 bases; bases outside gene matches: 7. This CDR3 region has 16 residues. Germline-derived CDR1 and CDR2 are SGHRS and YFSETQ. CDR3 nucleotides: TGCGCCAGCAGCGATAGGACAGGGGGAGGCACCGGGGAGCTGTTTTTT. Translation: CASSDRTGGGTGELFF.

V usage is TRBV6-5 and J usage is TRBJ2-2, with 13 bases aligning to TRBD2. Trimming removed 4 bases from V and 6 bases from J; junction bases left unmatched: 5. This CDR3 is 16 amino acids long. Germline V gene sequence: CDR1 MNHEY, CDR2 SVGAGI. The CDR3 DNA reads TGTGCCAGCAGTTGGACTAGCGGGGGTCGACCCGGGGAGCTGTTTTTT. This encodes CASSWTSGGRPGELFF.

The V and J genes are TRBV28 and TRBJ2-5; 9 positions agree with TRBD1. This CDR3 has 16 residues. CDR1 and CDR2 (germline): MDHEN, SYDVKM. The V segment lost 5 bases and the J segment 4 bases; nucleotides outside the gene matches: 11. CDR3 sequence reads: CASSQTGTGSGETQYF. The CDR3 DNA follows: TGTGCCAGCAGTCAGACCGGGACAGGGTCCGGAGAGACCCAGTACTTC.

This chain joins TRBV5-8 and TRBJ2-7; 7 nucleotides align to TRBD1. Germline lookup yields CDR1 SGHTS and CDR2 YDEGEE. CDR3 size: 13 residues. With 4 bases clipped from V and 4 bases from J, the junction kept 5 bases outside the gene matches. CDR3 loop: CASSVGQVYEQYF. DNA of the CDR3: TGTGCCAGCAGCGTTGGACAGGTATACGAGCAGTACTTC.

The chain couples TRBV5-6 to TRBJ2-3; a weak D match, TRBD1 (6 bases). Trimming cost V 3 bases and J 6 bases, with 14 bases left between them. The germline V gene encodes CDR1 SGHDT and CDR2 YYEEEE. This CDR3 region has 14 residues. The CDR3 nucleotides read TGTGCCAGCAGCTATGGACAGCGCCCGGATACGCAGTATTTT. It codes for CASSYGQRPDTQYF.

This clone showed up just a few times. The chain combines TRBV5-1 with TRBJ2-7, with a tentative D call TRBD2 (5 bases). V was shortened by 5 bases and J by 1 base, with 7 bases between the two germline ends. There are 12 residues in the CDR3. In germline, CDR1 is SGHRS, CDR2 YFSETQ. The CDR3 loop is CASRGSSYEQYF. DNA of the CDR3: TGCGCCAGCAGAGGGAGTTCCTACGAGCAGTACTTC.

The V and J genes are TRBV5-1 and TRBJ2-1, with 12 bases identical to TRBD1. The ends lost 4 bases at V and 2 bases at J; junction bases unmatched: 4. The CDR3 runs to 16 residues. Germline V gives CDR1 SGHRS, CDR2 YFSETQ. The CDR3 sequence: CASSPGQGATYNEQFF. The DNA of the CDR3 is TGCGCCAGCAGCCCGGGACAGGGGGCTACCTACAATGAGCAGTTCTTC. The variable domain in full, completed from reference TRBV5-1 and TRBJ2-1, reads KAGVTQTPRYLIKTRGQQVTLSCSPISGHRSVSWYQQTPGQGLQFLFEYFSETQRNKGNFPGRFSGRQFSNSRSEMNVSTLELGDSALYLCASSPGQGATYNEQFFGPGTRLTVL.

The CDR3 here is CASRSTGAYEQYF. CDR3 DNA: TGTGCCAGTAGGTCTACAGGGGCCTACGAGCAGTACTTC. The rearrangement links TRBV19 to TRBJ2-7, with 7 positions matching TRBD1. The length of the CDR3 is 13 residues. Germline loops: CDR1 LNHDA, CDR2 SQIVND (reference sequence). V shed 6 bases, J shed 2 bases, and the junction held 4 bases outside the gene matches.

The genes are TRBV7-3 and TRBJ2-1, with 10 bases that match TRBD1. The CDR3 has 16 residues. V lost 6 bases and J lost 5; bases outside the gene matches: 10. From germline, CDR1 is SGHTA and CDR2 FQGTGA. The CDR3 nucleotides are TGTGCCAGCAGTCCTAGTCCGGGACAGGGGAACAATGAGCAGTTCTTC. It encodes CASSPSPGQGNNEQFF.

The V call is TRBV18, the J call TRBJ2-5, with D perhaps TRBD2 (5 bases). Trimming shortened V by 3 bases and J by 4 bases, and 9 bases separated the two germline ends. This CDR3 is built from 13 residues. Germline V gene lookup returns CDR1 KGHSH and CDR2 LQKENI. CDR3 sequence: CASSPPRGETQYF. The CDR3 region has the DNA TGTGCCAGCTCACCCCCACGGGGAGAGACCCAGTACTTC.

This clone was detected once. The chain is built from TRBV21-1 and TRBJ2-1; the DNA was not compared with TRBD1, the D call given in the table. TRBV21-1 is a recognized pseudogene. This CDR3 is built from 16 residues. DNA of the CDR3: TGTGCCAGCAGCAAAGCGCCGGGACAGGGATACAATGAGCAGTTCTTC. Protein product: CASSKAPGQGYNEQFF.

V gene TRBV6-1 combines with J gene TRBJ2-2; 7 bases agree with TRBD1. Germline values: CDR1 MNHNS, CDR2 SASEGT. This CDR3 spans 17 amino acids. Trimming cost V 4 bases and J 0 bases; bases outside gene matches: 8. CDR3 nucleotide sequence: TGTGCCAGCAGTGGCATAAGACAGGGCACGAACACCGGGGAGCTGTTTTTT. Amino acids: CASSGIRQGTNTGELFF.

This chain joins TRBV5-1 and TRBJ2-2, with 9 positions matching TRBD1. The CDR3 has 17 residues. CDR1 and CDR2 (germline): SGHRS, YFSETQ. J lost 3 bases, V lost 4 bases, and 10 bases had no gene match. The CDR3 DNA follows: TGCGCCAGCAGCATAACAGGGGGCTCCCCGGACACCGGGGAGCTGTTTTTT. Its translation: CASSITGGSPDTGELFF.

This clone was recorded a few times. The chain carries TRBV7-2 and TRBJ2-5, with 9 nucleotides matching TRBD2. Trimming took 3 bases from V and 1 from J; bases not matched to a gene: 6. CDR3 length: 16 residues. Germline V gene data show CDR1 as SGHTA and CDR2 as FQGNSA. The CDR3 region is CASSFVAGVFQETQYF. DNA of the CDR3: TGTGCCAGCAGCTTCGTAGCGGGGGTGTTCCAAGAGACCCAGTACTTC.

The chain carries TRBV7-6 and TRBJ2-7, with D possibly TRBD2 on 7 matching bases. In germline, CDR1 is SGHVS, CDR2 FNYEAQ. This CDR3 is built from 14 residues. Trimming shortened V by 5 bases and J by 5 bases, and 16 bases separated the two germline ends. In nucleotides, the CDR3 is TGTGCCAGCAGCCTGGGGGGGCTAGCGGACGAGCAGTACTTC. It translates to CASSLGGLADEQYF.

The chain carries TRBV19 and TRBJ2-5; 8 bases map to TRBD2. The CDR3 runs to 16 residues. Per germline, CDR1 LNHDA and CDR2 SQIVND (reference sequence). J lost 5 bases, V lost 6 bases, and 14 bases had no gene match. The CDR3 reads CASRPRGGATSETQYF. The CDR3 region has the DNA TGTGCCAGTAGACCTCGGGGGGGAGCTACTTCGGAGACCCAGTACTTC.

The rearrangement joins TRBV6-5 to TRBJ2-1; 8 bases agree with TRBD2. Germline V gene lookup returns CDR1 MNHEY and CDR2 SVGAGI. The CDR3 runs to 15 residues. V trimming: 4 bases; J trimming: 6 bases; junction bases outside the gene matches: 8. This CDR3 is CASSSVVAGLNEQFF. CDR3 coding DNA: TGTGCCAGCAGTTCGGTAGTAGCGGGACTCAATGAGCAGTTCTTC.

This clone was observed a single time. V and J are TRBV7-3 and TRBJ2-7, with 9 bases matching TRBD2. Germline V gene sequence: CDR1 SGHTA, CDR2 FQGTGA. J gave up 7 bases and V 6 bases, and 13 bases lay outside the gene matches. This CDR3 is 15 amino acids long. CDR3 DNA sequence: TGTGCCAGCAGTCCTGTGCCGGGACTAGCAGGGGAGCAGTACTTC. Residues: CASSPVPGLAGEQYF.